What follows are 3 T cell receptor beta chains derived from one specimen sequenced in a study of blood T cell repertoires in COVID-19. The assay was immunoSEQ multiplex PCR, and TCRdb's table has in-frame clones only and misses some. Of 90,000 to 150,000 clones listed, about 80% are singletons. Sequenced: peripheral blood. These receptor sequences come from a woman aged 80 or over with acute or convalescent COVID-19.

V usage is TRBV5-1 and J usage is TRBJ1-5; no clear D. The V and J ends lost 2 bases and 4 bases respectively, with 7 bases between them. Germline values: CDR1 SGHRS, CDR2 YFSETQ. The CDR3 runs 13 residues. The CDR3 region is CASSLSGNQPQHF. CDR3 in DNA: TGCGCCAGCAGCTTATCGGGGAATCAGCCCCAGCATTTT.

The CDR3: CASSLEGTGSNSPLHF. CDR3 DNA sequence: TGCGCCAGCAGCTTGGAGGGGACAGGGAGTAATTCACCCCTCCACTTT. V gene TRBV5-1 combines with J gene TRBJ1-6; 9 nucleotides match TRBD1. CDR1 and CDR2 from the germline V gene are SGHRS and YFSETQ. The CDR3 totals 16 residues. V was clipped by 0 bases and J by 6 bases; unmatched bases: 4.

The rearrangement links TRBV7-3 to TRBJ2-1, with TRBD2 identical over 8 bases. The CDR3 extends over 15 amino acids. Trimming at V came to 2 bases and at J to 4 bases, leaving 4 bases not matched to a gene. The germline CDR1 and CDR2 sequences are SGHTA and FQGTGA. The CDR3 is CASSLEAGEYNEQFF. The CDR3 DNA is TGTGCCAGCAGCTTAGAAGCGGGAGAGTACAATGAGCAGTTCTTC.